This T cell receptor (beta chain) was documented in a study of metastatic and nonmetastatic thyroid tumors. Turning to the study itself: Samples came from malignant and benign thyroid patients, and repertoires were compared across blood and tumor or nodule tissue.

Thyroid surgery took place with no prior treatment in any patient. Overall study results and limits: For both blood and tumor, malignant thyroid tumors reportedly showed significantly higher TCR beta diversity than benign nodules did.

TCRdb reanalyzed the PCR reads with MiXCR. The sample has about 39,000 clones, roughly 18% seen once. This CDR3 has 13 residues. Germline V CDR1 and CDR2: SGHVS, FNYEAQ. The germline V and J ends were trimmed by 1 base and 7 bases, with 11 bases remaining between them. Regarding this clone: Its antigen is not identified. The same CDR3 is also encoded by other DNA sequences in this sample.

Source material: blood. This TCR derives from a female donor with papillary thyroid cancer or a benign thyroid nodule (not recorded which). Some clones in this sample may be carry-over from other donors' samples. V usage is TRBV7-6 and J usage is TRBJ2-7; TRBD2 might be the D (6 bases). The CDR3, as DNA: TGTGCCAGCAGCTTAGTCCCTGGAGGGGAGCAGTACTTC. As protein: CASSLVPGGEQYF.